Shown below are 13 T cell receptor beta chains from a single sample sequenced in a study of blood T cell repertoires in COVID-19. Libraries were prepared by immunoSEQ multiplex PCR; TCRdb keeps only in-frame clonotypes and omits some of them. The sample has fewer than 110,000 clones; roughly 85% are singletons. Sequences were obtained from peripheral blood. The receptor source for this set is a man aged 50-60 years in a cohort sampled during active COVID-19.

The chain joins TRBV5-1 to TRBJ2-1, with 7 bases identical to TRBD2. The V segment lost 0 bases and the J segment 1 base; nucleotides outside the gene matches: 7. This CDR3 region has 17 residues. Germline V gives CDR1 SGHRS, CDR2 YFSETQ. CDR3: CASSLGAGDESYNEQFF. The CDR3 DNA reads as TGCGCCAGCAGCTTGGGTGCGGGGGACGAGTCCTACAATGAGCAGTTCTTC.

The rearrangement uses TRBV7-2 and TRBJ2-3, with 7 bases identical to TRBD2. CDR1 and CDR2 from the germline V gene are SGHTA and FQGNSA. J lost 3 bases, V lost 1 base, and 7 bases had no gene match. The CDR3 is made up of 16 amino acids. The DNA for the CDR3 is TGTGCCAGCAGCTTAGTTGGGACTACGACAACAGATACGCAGTATTTT. This encodes CASSLVGTTTTDTQYF.

The V call is TRBV6-5, the J call TRBJ1-2; no definite D call. Germline CDR1 MNHEY, CDR2 SVGAGI. V was clipped by 5 bases and J by 7 bases, with 14 bases between them. This CDR3 comprises 13 residues. CDR3 DNA: TGTGCCAGCAGTCCAACCCTGGAGTCTGGCTACACCTTC. This encodes CASSPTLESGYTF.

The CDR3 loop reads CASSPQGIGNQPQHF. Written as DNA, the CDR3 is TGTGCCAGCAGCCCACAGGGGATCGGCAATCAGCCCCAGCATTTT. The V and J genes are TRBV6-5 and TRBJ1-5, with TRBD1 matching 7 bases. The CDR3 is made up of 15 amino acids. Trimming cost V 6 bases and J 2 bases; bases outside gene matches: 7. Germline CDR1 is MNHEY and CDR2 is SVGAGI.

This rearrangement joins TRBV24-1 to TRBJ2-7, with D perhaps matching TRBD2 (6 bases). V was trimmed by 4 bases and J by 5 bases, leaving 11 bases between them. Germline V lookup: CDR1 KGHDR, CDR2 SFDVKD. There are 13 residues in the CDR3. The CDR3 nucleotides read TGTGCCACCAGTGACCGGTGGGGGGACGAGCAGTACTTC. This encodes CATSDRWGDEQYF.

V gene TRBV7-2 combines with J gene TRBJ2-3; 8 bases match TRBD2. Germline trimming cut 0 bases from V and 1 base from J; bases unmatched to any gene: 3. The CDR3 runs 16 residues. Germline CDR1 SGHTA, CDR2 FQGNSA. In DNA, the CDR3 is TGTGCCAGCAGCTTAGCCGGGGGGGCCCGCACAGATACGCAGTATTTT. This gives the protein CASSLAGGARTDTQYF.

The chain joins TRBV18 to TRBJ2-7, with 9 bases matching TRBD1. The V gene end was trimmed by 2 bases and the J gene end by 7 bases; junction bases not matched to a gene: 9. Per the germline V gene, CDR1 is KGHSH and CDR2 is LQKENI. CDR3 size: 15 residues. CDR3 coding DNA: TGTGCCAGCTCACCAAAGGTACAGGGGGCAAGGGAGCAGTACTTC. It yields the protein CASSPKVQGAREQYF. The full variable domain, its missing parts supplied by reference TRBV18 and TRBJ2-7, is NAGVMQNPRHLVRRRGQEARLRCSPMKGHSHVYWYRQLPEEGLKFMVYLQKENIIDESGMPKERFSAEFPKEGPSILRIQQVVRGDSAAYFCASSPKVQGAREQYFGPGTRLTVT.

V and J are TRBV2 and TRBJ1-5; TRBD1 aligns across 8 bases. Germline assignment: CDR1 SNHLY and CDR2 FYNNEI. The CDR3 contains 16 residues. V was pared by 7 bases and J by 5 bases, with 13 bases of the junction left unmatched. The CDR3 nucleotides are TGTGCCAGCACCACAAGCAGGGCGACAGGGGATCAGCCCCAGCATTTT. Encoded protein: CASTTSRATGDQPQHF. Full variable domain (outside the CDR3, taken from reference TRBV2 and TRBJ1-5): EPEVTQTPSHQVTQMGQEVILRCVPISNHLYFYWYRQILGQKVEFLVSFYNNEISEKSEIFDDQFSVERPDGSNFTLKIRSTKLEDSAMYFCASTTSRATGDQPQHFGDGTRLSIL.

The V call is TRBV12-5, the J call TRBJ2-4; tentatively, D is TRBD1 (6 bases). CDR3 length equals 17 residues. CDR1 LGHNT and CDR2 FRNRAP come from the germline V gene. V was pared by 3 bases and J by 0 bases, with 15 bases between. Written as DNA, the CDR3 is TGTGCTAGTGGTTTCAACCTGGGACAACTAGCCAAAAACATTCAGTACTTC. Protein: CASGFNLGQLAKNIQYF.

This chain connects TRBV19 to TRBJ2-7, with D possibly TRBD2 on 6 matching bases. CDR3 length equals 13 residues. Germline CDR1 reads LNHDA; CDR2 reads SQIVND (reference sequence). The ends were cut back, 3 bases at V and 6 bases at J, with 12 bases in the middle. The CDR3 here is CASSILLGGEQYV. The CDR3 region has the DNA TGTGCCAGTAGTATTCTGCTGGGGGGCGAGCAGTACGTC.

The rearrangement joins TRBV7-2 to TRBJ2-4; 8 bases map to TRBD2. Germline loops: CDR1 SGHTA, CDR2 FQGNSA. CDR3 length: 15 amino acids. V trimming: 4 bases; J trimming: 1 base; junction bases outside the gene matches: 3. The CDR3 sequence is CASSSRGGAKNIQYF. In DNA, the CDR3 is TGTGCCAGCAGCTCCCGGGGGGGGGCCAAAAACATTCAGTACTTC.

The chain's CDR3 is CASSRAGNTGELFF. CDR3 DNA: TGTGCCAGTAGTAGGGCAGGGAACACCGGGGAGCTGTTTTTT. The chain couples TRBV19 to TRBJ2-2; D unclear. V gave up 4 bases and J gave up 1 base, with 7 bases separating them. CDR3 length: 14 amino acids. CDR1 is LNHDA, CDR2 SQIVND, per germline (reference sequence).

The chain recombines TRBV14 with TRBJ1-5; the D gene is possibly TRBD1 (6 bases). This CDR3 contains 15 residues. V was clipped by 0 bases and J by 7 bases, with 13 bases between them. Germline V gene data show CDR1 as SGHDN and CDR2 as FVKESK. In nucleotides, the CDR3 is TGTGCCAGCAGCCAAGAGTCAGGGGAGTGCCAGCCCCAGCATTTT. Translation: CASSQESGECQPQHF.